This is a list of T cell receptor beta chains from one sample in a study of blood T cell repertoires in COVID-19. Assay used: immunoSEQ multiplex PCR; TCRdb lists only in-frame clones, some missing. The table includes 90,000 to 110,000 clones, 75% to 90% detected once. Sequences were obtained from peripheral blood. Every receptor here comes from a human donor in a cohort sampled during active COVID-19. Each CDR3 is given with its conserved first and last residue. D genes are given only for firm matches.

CDR3aa | v_gene | d_gene | j_gene
CASSYGGRSYEQYF | TRBV6-2/TRBV6-3 | TRBD2 | TRBJ2-7
CASSIAPGLGSPLHF | TRBV19 | - | TRBJ1-6
CASSELQGSTDTQYF | TRBV18 | - | TRBJ2-3
CASSTLGGPTNTAITEDAQHF | TRBV21-1 | - | TRBJ1-5
CASSSRAEETQYF | TRBV19 | - | TRBJ2-5
CASSPPGGTNEKLFF | TRBV18 | - | TRBJ1-4
CASRPPPGTSGPTDTQYF | TRBV27 | TRBD2 | TRBJ2-3
CASSLGAGAAYNEQFF | TRBV11-3 | TRBD2 | TRBJ2-1
CASSMGVQEKLFF | TRBV19 | - | TRBJ1-4
CASINRGLEAFF | TRBV27 | TRBD1 | TRBJ1-1
CASSMRTILQVGAVQPQHF | TRBV19 | - | TRBJ1-5
CASNTSPGQARYEQYF | TRBV5-4 | TRBD1 | TRBJ2-7
CASSQSKDWTNTEAFF | TRBV3-1/TRBV3-2 | - | TRBJ1-1
CSASGRTGGYTF | TRBV20-1 | - | TRBJ1-2
CASTPGAGYEQYF | TRBV6-5 | - | TRBJ2-7
CASGASSGRWLDTQYF | TRBV19 | TRBD2 | TRBJ2-3
CASSVGGQGSYEQYF | TRBV9 | TRBD1 | TRBJ2-7